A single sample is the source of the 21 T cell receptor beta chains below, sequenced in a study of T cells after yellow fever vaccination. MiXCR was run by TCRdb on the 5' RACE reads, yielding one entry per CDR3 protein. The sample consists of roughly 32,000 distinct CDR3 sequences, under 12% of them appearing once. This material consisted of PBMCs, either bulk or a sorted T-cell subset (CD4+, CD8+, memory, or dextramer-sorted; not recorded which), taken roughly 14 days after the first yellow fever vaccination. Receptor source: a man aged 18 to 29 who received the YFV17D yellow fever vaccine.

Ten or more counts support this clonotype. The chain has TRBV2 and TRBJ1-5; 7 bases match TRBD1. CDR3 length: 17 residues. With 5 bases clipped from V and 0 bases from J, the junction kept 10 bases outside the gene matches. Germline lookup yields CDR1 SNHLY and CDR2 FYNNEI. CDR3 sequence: CASSSNRGAYSNQPQHF. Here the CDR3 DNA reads TGTGCCAGCAGTTCTAACAGGGGCGCCTATAGCAATCAGCCCCAGCATTTT. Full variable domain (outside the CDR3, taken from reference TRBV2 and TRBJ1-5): EPEVTQTPSHQVTQMGQEVILRCVPISNHLYFYWYRQILGQKVEFLVSFYNNEISEKSEIFDDQFSVERPDGSNFTLKIRSTKLEDSAMYFCASSSNRGAYSNQPQHFGDGTRLSIL.

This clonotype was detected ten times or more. CDR3: CAISRDLDEKLFF. CDR3 bases: TGTGCCATCAGCCGGGACTTGGATGAAAAACTGTTTTTT. The chain joins TRBV10-3 to TRBJ1-4; D may be TRBD1 (5 bases). Germline-derived CDR1 and CDR2 are ENHRY and SYGVKD. CDR3 length: 13 residues. Trimming removed 6 bases at V and 6 bases at J, with 11 bases between.

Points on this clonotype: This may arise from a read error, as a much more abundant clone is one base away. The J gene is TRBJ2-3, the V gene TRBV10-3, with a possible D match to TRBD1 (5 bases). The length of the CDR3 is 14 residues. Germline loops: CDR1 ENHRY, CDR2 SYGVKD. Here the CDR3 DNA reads TGTGCCATCAGTGAGTCGCATAGCACAGGTACGCAGTATTTT. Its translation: CAISESHSTGTQYF.

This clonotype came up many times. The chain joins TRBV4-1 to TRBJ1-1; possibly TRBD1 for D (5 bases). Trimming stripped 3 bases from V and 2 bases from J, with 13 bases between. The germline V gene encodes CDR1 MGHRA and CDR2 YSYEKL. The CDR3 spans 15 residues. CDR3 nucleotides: TGCGCCAGCAGCCACAAGGAGGGGATTAACACTGAAGCTTTCTTT. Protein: CASSHKEGINTEAFF.

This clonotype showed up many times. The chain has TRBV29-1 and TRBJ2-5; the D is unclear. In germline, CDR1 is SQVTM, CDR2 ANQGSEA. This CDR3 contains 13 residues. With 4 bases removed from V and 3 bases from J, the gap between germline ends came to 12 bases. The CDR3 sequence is CSVAGSPKETQYF. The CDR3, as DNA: TGCAGCGTTGCGGGTAGCCCAAAAGAGACCCAGTACTTC.

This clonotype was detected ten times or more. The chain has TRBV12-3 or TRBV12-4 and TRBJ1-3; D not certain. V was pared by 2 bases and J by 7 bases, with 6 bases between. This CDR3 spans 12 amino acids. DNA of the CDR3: TGTGCCAGCAGTTTAAACGGGAACACCATATATTTT. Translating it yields CASSLNGNTIYF.

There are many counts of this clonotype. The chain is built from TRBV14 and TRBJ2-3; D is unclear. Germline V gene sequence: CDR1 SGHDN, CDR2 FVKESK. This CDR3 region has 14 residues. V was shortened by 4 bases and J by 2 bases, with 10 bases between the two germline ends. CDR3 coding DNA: TGTGCCAGCAGCCTGCGTACCCACACAGATACGCAGTATTTT. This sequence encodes CASSLRTHTDTQYF. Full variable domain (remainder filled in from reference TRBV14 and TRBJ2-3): EAGVTQFPSHSVIEKGQTVTLRCDPISGHDNLYWYRRVMGKEIKFLLHFVKESKQDESGMPNNRFLAERTGGTYSTLKVQPAELEDSGVYFCASSLRTHTDTQYFGPGTRLTVL.

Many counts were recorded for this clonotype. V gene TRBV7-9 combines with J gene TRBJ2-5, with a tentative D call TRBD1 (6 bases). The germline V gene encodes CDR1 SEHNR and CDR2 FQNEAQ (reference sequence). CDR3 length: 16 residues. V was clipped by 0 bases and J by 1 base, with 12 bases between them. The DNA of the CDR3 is TGTGCCAGCAGCTTAGCGGGGGCCATCCTCCAAGAGACCCAGTACTTC. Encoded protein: CASSLAGAILQETQYF.

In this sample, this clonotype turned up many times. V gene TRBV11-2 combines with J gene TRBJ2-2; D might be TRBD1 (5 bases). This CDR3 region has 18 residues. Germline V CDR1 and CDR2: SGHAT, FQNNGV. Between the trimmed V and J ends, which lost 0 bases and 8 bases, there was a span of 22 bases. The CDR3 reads CASSLDGSQAGLSGELFF. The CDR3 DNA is TGTGCCAGCAGCTTAGACGGAAGTCAAGCAGGGCTCTCTGGGGAGCTGTTTTTT.

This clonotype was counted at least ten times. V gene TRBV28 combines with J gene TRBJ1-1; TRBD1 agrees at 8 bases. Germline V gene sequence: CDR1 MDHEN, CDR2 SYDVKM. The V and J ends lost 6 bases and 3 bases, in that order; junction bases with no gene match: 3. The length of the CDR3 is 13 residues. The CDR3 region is CASSQGAYTEAFF. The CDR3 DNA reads TGTGCCAGCAGCCAGGGGGCTTACACTGAAGCTTTCTTT.

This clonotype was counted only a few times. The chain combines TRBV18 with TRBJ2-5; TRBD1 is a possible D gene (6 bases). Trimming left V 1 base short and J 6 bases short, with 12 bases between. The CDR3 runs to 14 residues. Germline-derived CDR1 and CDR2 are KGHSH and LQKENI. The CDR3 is CASSPLTRGKTQYF. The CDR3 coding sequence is TGTGCCAGCTCACCACTCACGAGGGGGAAGACCCAGTACTTC.

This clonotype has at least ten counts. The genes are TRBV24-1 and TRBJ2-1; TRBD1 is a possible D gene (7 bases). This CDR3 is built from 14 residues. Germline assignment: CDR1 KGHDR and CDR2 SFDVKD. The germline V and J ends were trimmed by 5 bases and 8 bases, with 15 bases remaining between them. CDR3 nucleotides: TGTGCCACCAGTGGGCAGGGGGGCCGGTATGAGCAGTTCTTC. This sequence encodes CATSGQGGRYEQFF.

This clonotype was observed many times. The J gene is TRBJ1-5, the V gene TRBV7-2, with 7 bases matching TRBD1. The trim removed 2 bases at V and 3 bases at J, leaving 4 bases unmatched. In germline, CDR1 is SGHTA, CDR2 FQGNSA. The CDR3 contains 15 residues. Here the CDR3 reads CASSLFGTANQPQHF. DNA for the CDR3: TGTGCCAGCAGCTTATTCGGGACAGCCAATCAGCCCCAGCATTTT.

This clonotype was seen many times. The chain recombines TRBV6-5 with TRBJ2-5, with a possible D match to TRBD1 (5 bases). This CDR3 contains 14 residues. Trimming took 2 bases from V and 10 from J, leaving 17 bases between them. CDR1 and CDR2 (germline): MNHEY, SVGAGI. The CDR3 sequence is CASSYERQTPFQYF. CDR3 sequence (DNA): TGTGCCAGCAGTTACGAAAGACAGACCCCGTTCCAGTACTTC.

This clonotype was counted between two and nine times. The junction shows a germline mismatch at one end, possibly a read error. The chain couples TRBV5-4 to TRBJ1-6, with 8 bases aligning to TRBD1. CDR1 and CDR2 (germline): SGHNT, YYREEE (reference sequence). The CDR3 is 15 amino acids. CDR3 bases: TGTGCCGGCAGGGACAGGCTCTCCTATAATTCACCCCTCCACTTT. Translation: CAGRDRLSYNSPLHF.

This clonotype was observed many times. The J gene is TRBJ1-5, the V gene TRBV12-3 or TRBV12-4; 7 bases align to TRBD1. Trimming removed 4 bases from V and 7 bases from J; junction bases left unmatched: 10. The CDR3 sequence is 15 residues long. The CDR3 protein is CASSSRQGRDQPQHF. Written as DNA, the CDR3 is TGTGCCAGCAGTTCCCGACAGGGTCGGGACCAGCCCCAGCATTTT.

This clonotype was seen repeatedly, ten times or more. The CDR3 DNA reads as TGTGCCAGCAGCATCTCGGGCTACGAGCAGTACTTC. Amino acids: CASSISGYEQYF. V is TRBV7-2 and J is TRBJ2-7; D is unresolved. This CDR3 region has 12 residues. V gave up 5 bases and J gave up 3 bases, with 8 bases separating them. The germline CDR1 and CDR2 sequences are SGHTA and FQGNSA.

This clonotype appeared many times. Here the CDR3 DNA reads TGTGCCAGCAGTTACTCCCTTAGGATGAACACTGAAGCTTTCTTT. Its translation is CASSYSLRMNTEAFF. The V gene is TRBV6-5, the J gene TRBJ1-1; D call uncertain. Germline V gene sequence: CDR1 MNHEY, CDR2 SVGAGI. V was trimmed by 0 bases and J by 0 bases, leaving 8 bases between them. The CDR3 spans 15 residues.

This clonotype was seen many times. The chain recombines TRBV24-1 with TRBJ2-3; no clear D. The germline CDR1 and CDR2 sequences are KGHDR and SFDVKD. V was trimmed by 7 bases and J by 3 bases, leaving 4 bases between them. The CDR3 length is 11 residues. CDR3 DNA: TGTGCCACCAGGGATACAGATACGCAGTATTTT. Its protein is CATRDTDTQYF.

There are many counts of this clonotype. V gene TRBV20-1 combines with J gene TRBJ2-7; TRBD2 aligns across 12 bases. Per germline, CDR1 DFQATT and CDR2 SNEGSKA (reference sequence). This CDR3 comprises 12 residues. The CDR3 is CSPSGGDREQYF. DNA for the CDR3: TGCAGCCCTAGCGGGGGGGATCGAGAGCAGTACTTC.

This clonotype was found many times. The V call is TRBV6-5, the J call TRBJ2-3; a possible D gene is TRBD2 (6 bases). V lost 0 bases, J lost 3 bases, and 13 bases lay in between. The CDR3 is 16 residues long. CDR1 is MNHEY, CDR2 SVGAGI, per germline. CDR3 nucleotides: TGTGCCAGCAGTTACTCATCGGGGGTTCTTACAGATACGCAGTATTTT. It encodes CASSYSSGVLTDTQYF.